The sequence of this T cell receptor (beta chain) was determined in a study of shared clonotypes between healthy human individuals. Execution of the assay was at deep level. Replicate PCRs run on unsorted PBMC used roughly 0.3 ug DNA, which was about 30,000 T cell genomes. Profiled with immunoSEQ multiplex PCR; TCRdb holds only in-frame clones, not every one. The sample consists of fewer than 550,000 clones, almost 80% of them appearing once. Study findings and constraints: In this cohort, only blood was sampled, and tissue repertoires likely differ.

Worth noting for this clone: Its antigen remains unknown.

Trimming at V came to 3 bases and at J to 3 bases, leaving 7 bases not matched to a gene. The CDR3 length is 17 residues. Germline CDR1 is MNHEY and CDR2 is SMNVEV (reference sequence). Donors comprised healthy HIV-negative adults lacking recent acute infections or vaccinations. V is TRBV27 and J is TRBJ2-2, with 10 bases lining up with TRBD2. This clonotype was sampled from a woman in her forties in good health. Some clones in this sample may be carry-over from other donors' samples. Sequenced input: PBMCs. CDR3 coding DNA: TGTGCCAGCAGTTTTCTAGCGGGAGTGGGGGACACCGGGGAGCTGTTTTTT. Amino acid sequence: CASSFLAGVGDTGELFF.